This TCR beta chain was recovered during a study of cytomegalovirus exposure and HLA in healthy donors. Libraries were prepared by immunoSEQ multiplex PCR; TCRdb keeps only in-frame clonotypes and omits some of them. The repertoire holds 130,000 to 150,000 clones, with about 90% as singletons. The clonotype was recovered from a woman aged 18-30 years in good health and CMV-seropositive. Specimen: PBMCs.

The CDR3 is CASSFGRGNNSPLHF. CDR3 DNA: TGTGCCAGCAGCTTTGGGAGGGGGAATAATTCACCCCTCCACTTT. This chain uses TRBV5-4 with TRBJ1-6; TRBD1 might be the D (6 bases). This CDR3 is built from 15 residues. V was trimmed by 2 bases and J by 5 bases, leaving 11 bases between them. Germline V CDR1 and CDR2: SGHNT, YYREEE (reference sequence). Full variable domain (outside the CDR3, taken from reference TRBV5-4 and TRBJ1-6): ETGVTQSPTHLIKTRGQQVTLRCSSQSGHNTVSWYQQALGQGPQFIFQYYREEENGRGNFPPRFSGLQFPNYSSELNVNALELDDSALYLCASSFGRGNNSPLHFGNGTRLTVT.